This TCR beta chain was recovered during a study of T-cell memory formation after mild COVID-19. This clonotype was counted many times. CDR3 length: 12 residues. Germline assignment: CDR1 SGHAT and CDR2 FQNNGV. Trimming took 8 bases from V and 6 from J, leaving 11 bases between them. From the 5' RACE reads, TCRdb called clonotypes with MiXCR, one entry per CDR3 protein. The data show approximately 400,000 distinct CDR3 sequences, more than 20% seen once. The J gene is TRBJ1-5, the V gene TRBV11-2; D perhaps matches TRBD1 (5 bases). Material: PBMCs or a T cell subset sorted from them (not recorded which). The sequence was collected from an adult woman who had mild COVID-19 (a few samples of this study predate the infection). Cell type and time point are not known. As DNA, the CDR3 is TGTGCCAGCTCCCACGGGGGTCAGCCCCAGCATTTT. Protein product: CASSHGGQPQHF.